Only a few counts were recorded for the clone carrying this T cell receptor (beta chain). These data come from a study of blood T cell repertoires in COVID-19. This table comes from immunoSEQ multiplex PCR, and its TCRdb copy is limited to in-frame clones, with some not included. The data show a few hundred thousand clones, about four fifths seen once. Trimming stripped 4 bases from V and 0 bases from J, with 9 bases between. The CDR3 has 14 amino acids. Germline lookup yields CDR1 SQVTM and CDR2 ANQGSEA. Participants spanned ages about 18 to 95 years and resided in 20 to 25 US areas. Cohorts were based on clinical histories the participants reported. Recovery meant two consecutive negative NP/OP PCR tests, professional clearance, or resolved symptoms.

The sequenced material came from PBMCs or T cells enriched from blood (not recorded which). The sequence was collected from a woman in her 50s who had recovered from COVID-19. The chain is built from TRBV29-1 and TRBJ1-4; D is undetermined. The CDR3 nucleotides are TGCAGCGTTGTATCACAAACAACTAATGAAAAACTGTTTTTT. Its translation is CSVVSQTTNEKLFF.